The clone carrying this TCR beta chain was seen a handful of times. Antigen: not known. The data are from a study of Tregs in tolerant kidney transplant recipients. Whole-study results and caveats: Tregs expanded with activated donor B cells seemed most donor-specific. Tolerant patients' donor-specific Tregs expanded beyond overall Tregs, suggesting antigen-driven growth.

Mixed chimerism was transient after nonmyeloablative marrow transplants from related graft donors. J was trimmed by 4 bases and V by 5 bases; bases with no gene match: 3. The CDR3 sequence is 13 residues long. Germline values: CDR1 SGHTA, CDR2 FQGTGA. TCRdb's copy holds only in-frame clones and misses some; the assay was immunoSEQ multiplex PCR. The table lists about 50,000 clones, about 92% of them singletons. Sample: CD8+ T cells from blood (PBMCs), taken 12 months after the transplant. This receptor was identified in a human patient who received a combined kidney and bone marrow transplant. The graft donor may have given rise to some T cells. The V gene is TRBV7-3, the J gene TRBJ2-7; 9 bases agree with TRBD1. CDR3 DNA sequence: TGTGCCAGCAGCCCTGGACAGGGGTACGAGCAGTACTTC. Translated, it gives CASSPGQGYEQYF.